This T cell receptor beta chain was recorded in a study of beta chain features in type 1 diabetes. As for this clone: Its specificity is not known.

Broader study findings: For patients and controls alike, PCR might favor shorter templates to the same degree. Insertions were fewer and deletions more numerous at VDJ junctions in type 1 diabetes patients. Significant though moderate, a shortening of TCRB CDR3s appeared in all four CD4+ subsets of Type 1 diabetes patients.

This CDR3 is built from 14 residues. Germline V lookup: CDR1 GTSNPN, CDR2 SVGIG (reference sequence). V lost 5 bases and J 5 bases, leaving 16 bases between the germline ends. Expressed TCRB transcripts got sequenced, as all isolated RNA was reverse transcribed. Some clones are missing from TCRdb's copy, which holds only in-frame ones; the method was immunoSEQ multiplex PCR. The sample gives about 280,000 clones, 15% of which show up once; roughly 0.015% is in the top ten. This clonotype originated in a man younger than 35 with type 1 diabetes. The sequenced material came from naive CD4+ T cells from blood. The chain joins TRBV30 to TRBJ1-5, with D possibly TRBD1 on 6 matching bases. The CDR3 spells CAWCRGGGDQPQHF. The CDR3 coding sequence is TGTGCCTGGTGCAGAGGGGGGGGCGATCAGCCCCAGCATTTT. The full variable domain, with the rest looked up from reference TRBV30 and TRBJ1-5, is SQTIHQWPATLVQPVGSPLSLECTVEGTSNPNLYWYRQAAGRGLQLLFYSVGIGQISSEVPQNLSASRPQDRQFILSSKKLLLSDSGFYLCAWCRGGGDQPQHFGDGTRLSIL.